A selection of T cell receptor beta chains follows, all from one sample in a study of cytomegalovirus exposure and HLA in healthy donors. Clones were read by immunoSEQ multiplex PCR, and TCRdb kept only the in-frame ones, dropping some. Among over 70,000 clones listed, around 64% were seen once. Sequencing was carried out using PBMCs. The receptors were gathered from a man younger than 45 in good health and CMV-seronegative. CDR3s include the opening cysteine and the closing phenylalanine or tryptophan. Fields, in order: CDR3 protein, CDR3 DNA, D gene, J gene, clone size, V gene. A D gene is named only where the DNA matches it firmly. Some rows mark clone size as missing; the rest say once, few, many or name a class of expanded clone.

cdr3_aa: CASSLRNDRFYGYTF; cdr3_nt: TGTGCCAGCAGCTTGAGGAACGACAGGTTCTATGGCTACACCTTC; d_call: -; j_call: TRBJ1-2; clone_size: -; v_call: TRBV5-6
cdr3_aa: CASSEDSSGNTIYF; cdr3_nt: TGTGCCAGTAGTGAGGACAGCTCTGGAAACACCATATATTTT; d_call: -; j_call: TRBJ1-3; clone_size: -; v_call: TRBV19
cdr3_aa: CASSQDARTVIDYGYTF; cdr3_nt: TGCGCCAGCAGCCAAGATGCCCGGACAGTAATAGACTATGGCTACACCTTC; d_call: -; j_call: TRBJ1-2; clone_size: few; v_call: TRBV4-3
cdr3_aa: CSVDRARTF; cdr3_nt: TGCAGCGTGGACAGGGCTCGCACCTTC; d_call: TRBD1; j_call: TRBJ1-2; clone_size: once; v_call: TRBV29-1
cdr3_aa: CASSQDRLAGRNEQFF; cdr3_nt: TGCGCCAGCAGCCAAGATCGACTAGCGGGAAGGAATGAGCAGTTCTTC; d_call: TRBD2; j_call: TRBJ2-1; clone_size: -; v_call: TRBV4-3
cdr3_aa: CASSTRAGGEKLFF; cdr3_nt: TGTGCCAGCAGTACCAGGGCGGGGGGAGAGAAACTGTTTTTT; d_call: -; j_call: TRBJ1-4; clone_size: few; v_call: TRBV6-6
cdr3_aa: CASSYSGQSVELFF; cdr3_nt: TGTGCCAGCAGTTACTCCGGACAGAGCGTCGAACTGTTTTTT; d_call: -; j_call: TRBJ1-4; clone_size: -; v_call: TRBV6-6
cdr3_aa: CASSARGGSTEAFF; cdr3_nt: TGTGCCAGCTCGGCGCGGGGAGGGAGTACTGAAGCTTTCTTT; d_call: -; j_call: TRBJ1-1; clone_size: -; v_call: TRBV18
cdr3_aa: CASSSTGLAGGSYIQYF; cdr3_nt: TGTGCCAGCAGTTCCACGGGACTAGCGGGAGGGTCGTACATTCAGTACTTC; d_call: TRBD2; j_call: TRBJ2-4; clone_size: -; v_call: TRBV27
cdr3_aa: CASSPEGLGGTQYF; cdr3_nt: TGTGCCAGCAGCCCCGAAGGACTAGGAGGGACCCAGTACTTC; d_call: TRBD2; j_call: TRBJ2-5; clone_size: -; v_call: TRBV7-3
cdr3_aa: CASSAHQEGQPQHF; cdr3_nt: TGTGCCAGTAGTGCTCATCAGGAGGGCCAGCCCCAGCATTTT; d_call: -; j_call: TRBJ1-5; clone_size: -; v_call: TRBV19
cdr3_aa: CASSLDSGSRTDTQYF; cdr3_nt: TGCGCCAGCAGCTTAGATTCGGGGAGTAGGACAGATACGCAGTATTTT; d_call: -; j_call: TRBJ2-3; clone_size: -; v_call: TRBV5-1
cdr3_aa: CASSLGGHSYEQYF; cdr3_nt: TGTGCCAGCAGCTTAGGAGGTCACTCCTACGAGCAGTACTTC; d_call: -; j_call: TRBJ2-7; clone_size: -; v_call: TRBV7-9
cdr3_aa: CSVSGVNTEAFF; cdr3_nt: TGCAGCGTCTCCGGGGTAAACACTGAAGCTTTCTTT; d_call: -; j_call: TRBJ1-1; clone_size: -; v_call: TRBV29-1
cdr3_aa: CASSLAGAGANEKLFF; cdr3_nt: TGTGCCAGCAGCTTAGCGGGGGCAGGGGCAAATGAAAAACTGTTTTTT; d_call: -; j_call: TRBJ1-4; clone_size: -; v_call: TRBV7-2
cdr3_aa: CASSLWESSYNEQFF; cdr3_nt: TGTGCCAGCAGTTTGTGGGAGAGCTCCTACAATGAGCAGTTCTTC; d_call: -; j_call: TRBJ2-1; clone_size: -; v_call: TRBV27
cdr3_aa: CASSGLAGGLTDTQYF; cdr3_nt: TGTGCCAGCAGCGGCCTAGCGGGAGGGCTCACAGATACGCAGTATTTT; d_call: TRBD2; j_call: TRBJ2-3; clone_size: -; v_call: TRBV9
cdr3_aa: CASSSLQGTNEQYF; cdr3_nt: TGTGCCAGCAGTTCCCTACAGGGAACGAACGAGCAGTACTTC; d_call: -; j_call: TRBJ2-7; clone_size: few; v_call: TRBV28
cdr3_aa: CASTISGQGVNYGYTF; cdr3_nt: TGTGCCAGCACAATTTCGGGACAGGGCGTAAACTATGGCTATACCTTC; d_call: TRBD1; j_call: TRBJ1-2; clone_size: -; v_call: TRBV5-6
cdr3_aa: CASRTGLGATWINTEAFF; cdr3_nt: TGCGCCAGCAGAACAGGTTTGGGGGCGACCTGGATTAACACTGAAGCTTTCTTT; d_call: -; j_call: TRBJ1-1; clone_size: once; v_call: TRBV5-1
cdr3_aa: CASSPDRGLGANVLTF; cdr3_nt: TGTGCCAGCTCACCGGACAGGGGGCTCGGGGCCAACGTCCTGACTTTC; d_call: TRBD1; j_call: TRBJ2-6; clone_size: -; v_call: TRBV18
cdr3_aa: CASSLTGGIGYTF; cdr3_nt: TGCGCCAGCAGCCTTACAGGGGGCATTGGCTACACCTTC; d_call: TRBD1; j_call: TRBJ1-2; clone_size: -; v_call: TRBV4-3
cdr3_aa: CSVNLSGRASEQYF; cdr3_nt: TGCAGCGTTAACCTTAGCGGGAGGGCCTCCGAGCAGTACTTC; d_call: TRBD2; j_call: TRBJ2-7; clone_size: -; v_call: TRBV29-1
cdr3_aa: CASSASQETQYF; cdr3_nt: TGTGCCAGCAGCGCTTCCCAAGAGACCCAGTACTTC; d_call: -; j_call: TRBJ2-5; clone_size: -; v_call: TRBV9
cdr3_aa: CASSLVVNTEAFF; cdr3_nt: TGTGCCAGCAGCTTAGTAGTGAACACTGAAGCTTTCTTT; d_call: -; j_call: TRBJ1-1; clone_size: -; v_call: TRBV7-6
cdr3_aa: CSVEDRGYGYTF; cdr3_nt: TGCAGCGTTGAAGACAGGGGCTATGGCTACACCTTC; d_call: -; j_call: TRBJ1-2; clone_size: -; v_call: TRBV29-1
cdr3_aa: CASSERGGLLQNEQFF; cdr3_nt: TGTGCCAGCAGTGAACGGGGGGGCCTACTGCAGAATGAGCAGTTCTTC; d_call: TRBD2; j_call: TRBJ2-1; clone_size: -; v_call: TRBV2
cdr3_aa: CASRELPYNEQFF; cdr3_nt: TGTGCCAGTAGAGAACTACCCTACAATGAGCAGTTCTTC; d_call: -; j_call: TRBJ2-1; clone_size: -; v_call: TRBV19
cdr3_aa: CASMPGLDLTDTQYF; cdr3_nt: TGTGCCAGTATGCCGGGACTAGATCTCACAGATACGCAGTATTTT; d_call: TRBD2; j_call: TRBJ2-3; clone_size: -; v_call: TRBV19
cdr3_aa: CSVEDSGWEASF; cdr3_nt: TGCAGCGTTGAAGACAGCGGCTGGGAAGCTTCCTTT; d_call: -; j_call: TRBJ1-1; clone_size: -; v_call: TRBV29-1
cdr3_aa: CASWQMNTEAFF; cdr3_nt: TGTGCCAGCTGGCAAATGAACACTGAAGCTTTCTTT; d_call: -; j_call: TRBJ1-1; clone_size: -; v_call: TRBV5-4
cdr3_aa: CASSVTTGTLSNQPQHF; cdr3_nt: TGTGCCAGTAGTGTCACTACCGGGACACTTAGCAATCAGCCCCAGCATTTT; d_call: -; j_call: TRBJ1-5; clone_size: once; v_call: TRBV19
cdr3_aa: CASSLSPPNEKLFF; cdr3_nt: TGTGCCAGCAGCTTAAGCCCGCCTAATGAAAAACTGTTTTTT; d_call: -; j_call: TRBJ1-4; clone_size: -; v_call: TRBV7-8
cdr3_aa: CASGDSLSGANVLTF; cdr3_nt: TGTGCCAGCGGGGACAGCCTCTCTGGGGCCAACGTCCTGACTTTC; d_call: TRBD1; j_call: TRBJ2-6; clone_size: -; v_call: TRBV6-4
cdr3_aa: CASDGGLGEKLFF; cdr3_nt: TGTGCCAGCGACGGGGGGCTCGGAGAAAAACTGTTTTTT; d_call: -; j_call: TRBJ1-4; clone_size: -; v_call: TRBV28
cdr3_aa: CAWGPNFGEINYGYTF; cdr3_nt: TGTGCCTGGGGCCCGAACTTTGGAGAGATTAACTATGGCTACACCTTC; d_call: -; j_call: TRBJ1-2; clone_size: -; v_call: TRBV30
cdr3_aa: CASSLDGGGSGELFF; cdr3_nt: TGTGCCAGCAGCTTAGATGGGGGGGGCTCCGGGGAGCTGTTTTTT; d_call: -; j_call: TRBJ2-2; clone_size: -; v_call: TRBV7-6
cdr3_aa: CASRPYRDNNNSPLHF; cdr3_nt: TGTGCCAGCAGACCCTACCGGGACAATAATAATTCACCCCTCCACTTT; d_call: -; j_call: TRBJ1-6; clone_size: -; v_call: TRBV27
cdr3_aa: CASSPLAGGTDTQYF; cdr3_nt: TGTGCCAGCAGCCCCCTAGCGGGGGGCACAGATACGCAGTATTTT; d_call: TRBD2; j_call: TRBJ2-3; clone_size: -; v_call: TRBV7-3
cdr3_aa: CASRRHPRQGTGNTIYF; cdr3_nt: TGTGCCAGCCGACGACACCCTCGACAGGGGACTGGAAACACCATATATTTT; d_call: TRBD1; j_call: TRBJ1-3; clone_size: few; v_call: TRBV7-9
cdr3_aa: CASSQVRQVKTQYF; cdr3_nt: TGCGCCAGCAGCCAAGTACGCCAGGTCAAGACCCAGTACTTC; d_call: -; j_call: TRBJ2-5; clone_size: -; v_call: TRBV4-1
cdr3_aa: CASSPNPWDRGNGYTF; cdr3_nt: TGTGCCAGCAGTCCCAACCCCTGGGACAGGGGTAATGGCTACACCTTC; d_call: TRBD1; j_call: TRBJ1-2; clone_size: -; v_call: TRBV7-6
cdr3_aa: CASSQRLGALSAFF; cdr3_nt: TGCGCCAGCAGCCAAAGATTGGGCGCCCTTTCGGCTTTCTTT; d_call: -; j_call: TRBJ1-1; clone_size: -; v_call: TRBV4-1
cdr3_aa: CASSLEQGTRTDTQYF; cdr3_nt: TGCGCCAGCAGCTTGGAACAGGGGACGAGGACTGATACGCAGTATTTT; d_call: TRBD1; j_call: TRBJ2-3; clone_size: -; v_call: TRBV5-1
cdr3_aa: CATNWAFNQPQHF; cdr3_nt: TGTGCCACAAACTGGGCTTTCAATCAGCCCCAGCATTTT; d_call: -; j_call: TRBJ1-5; clone_size: -; v_call: TRBV6-6
cdr3_aa: CASSLFTGQGANTEAFF; cdr3_nt: TGTGCCAGCAGCCTCTTTACGGGACAGGGAGCGAACACTGAAGCTTTCTTT; d_call: TRBD1; j_call: TRBJ1-1; clone_size: -; v_call: TRBV11-2
cdr3_aa: CASSSNQETQYF; cdr3_nt: TGTGCCAGCAGCTCTAACCAAGAGACCCAGTACTTC; d_call: -; j_call: TRBJ2-5; clone_size: few; v_call: TRBV5-4